The TCR beta chain described here comes from a study of blood T cell repertoires in COVID-19. The overall study: Sources were T cells, B-cell-depleted T cells, or PBMCs; the material itself was cDNA or gDNA.

The method was immunoSEQ multiplex PCR; TCRdb's version includes in-frame clones alone and lacks a portion of them. The data show hundreds of thousands of clones, around 90% seen once. The sequenced material came from PBMCs or T cells enriched from blood (not recorded which). The origin of this receptor is a woman between 18 and 29 years old with acute COVID-19.

CDR3 amino acids: CASSSSGQGAGELFF. The CDR3 DNA reads TGTGCCAGCAGTTCCTCGGGACAGGGGGCCGGGGAGCTGTTTTTT. The chain joins TRBV28 to TRBJ2-2, with TRBD1 matching 11 bases. The CDR3 has 15 amino acids. Germline trimming cut 4 bases from V and 6 bases from J; bases unmatched to any gene: 4. Germline V gene lookup returns CDR1 MDHEN and CDR2 SYDVKM.